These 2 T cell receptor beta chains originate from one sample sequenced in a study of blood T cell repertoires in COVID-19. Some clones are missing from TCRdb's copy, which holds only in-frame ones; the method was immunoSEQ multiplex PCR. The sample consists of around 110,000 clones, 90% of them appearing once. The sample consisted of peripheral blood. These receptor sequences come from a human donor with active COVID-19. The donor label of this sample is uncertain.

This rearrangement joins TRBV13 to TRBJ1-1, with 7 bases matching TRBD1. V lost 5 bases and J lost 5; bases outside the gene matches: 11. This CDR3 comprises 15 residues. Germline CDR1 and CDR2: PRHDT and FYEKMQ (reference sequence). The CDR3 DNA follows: TGTGCCAGCAGCGCCCGACAGGGTCGAAGGACTGAAGCTTTCTTT. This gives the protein CASSARQGRRTEAFF.

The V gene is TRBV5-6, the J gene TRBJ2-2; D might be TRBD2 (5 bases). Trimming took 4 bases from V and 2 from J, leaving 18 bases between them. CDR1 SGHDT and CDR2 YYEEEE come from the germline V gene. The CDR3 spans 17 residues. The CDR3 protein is CASSQLISGINTGELFF. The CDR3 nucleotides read TGTGCCAGCAGCCAACTTATCTCGGGGATAAACACCGGGGAGCTGTTTTTT.